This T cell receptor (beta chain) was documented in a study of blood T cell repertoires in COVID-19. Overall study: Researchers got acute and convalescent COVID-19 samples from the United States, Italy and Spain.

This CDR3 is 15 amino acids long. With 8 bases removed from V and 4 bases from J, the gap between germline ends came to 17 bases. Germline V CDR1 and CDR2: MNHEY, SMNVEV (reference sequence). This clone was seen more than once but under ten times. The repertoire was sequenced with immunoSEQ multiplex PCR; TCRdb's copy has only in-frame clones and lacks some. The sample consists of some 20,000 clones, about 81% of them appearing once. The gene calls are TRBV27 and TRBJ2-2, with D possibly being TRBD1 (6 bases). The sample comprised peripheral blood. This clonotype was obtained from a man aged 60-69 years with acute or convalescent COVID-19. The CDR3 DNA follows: TGTGCCAGCGGCCCCAAGGGACAAGGCACCGGGGAGCTGTTTTTT. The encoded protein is CASGPKGQGTGELFF.